This is a list of T cell receptor beta chains from one sample in a study of breast tumors, draining lymph nodes, adjacent tissues. Each CDR3 protein is one row after TCRdb ran MiXCR on the multiplex PCR reads. Seen here are around 290,000 distinct CDR3 sequences, around 30% observed once, and the top ten hold roughly 1.2%. Sequenced sample: axillary lymph node tissue. These receptors all come from a female donor with breast cancer. Some clones in this sample may be carry-over from other donors' samples. Each CDR3 is given with its conserved first and last residue. The D gene is left open where the match is weak. For some rows the clone size is stated as once, few or many, or as a class when expanded; others skip it.

d_gene	v_gene	j_gene	abundance	CDR3nt	CDR3aa
NA	TRBV3-1	TRBJ2-1	NA	TGTGCCAGCAGCCCCGTTTCCGGCAGGTTGGCTTACAATGAGCAGTTCTTC	CASSPVSGRLAYNEQFF
NA	TRBV7-6	TRBJ2-5	many	TGTGCCAGCAGCCCATCGGGACTTGGAGCGCAAGAGACCCAGTACTTC	CASSPSGLGAQETQYF
NA	TRBV29-1	TRBJ2-3	many	TGCAGCGTTGAGACGGTTAGCACAGATACGCAGTATTTT	CSVETVSTDTQYF
NA	TRBV20-1	TRBJ1-2	many	TGCAGTGCTAGAGATGGTAGGCTAGCTAACTATGGCTACACCTTC	CSARDGRLANYGYTF
TRBD1	TRBV7-3	TRBJ1-2	NA	TGTGCCAGCAGCGGACCCCCGGGACAGGGACGTGGCTACACCTTC	CASSGPPGQGRGYTF
NA	TRBV30	TRBJ2-1	few	TGTGCCTGGGGCTATACCCTAGGTGAGCAGTTCTTC	CAWGYTLGEQFF
TRBD2	TRBV7-2	TRBJ2-5	NA	TGTGCCAGCAGCGGAGAAGGGACTAGCAGTGAGACCCAGTACTTC	CASSGEGTSSETQYF
TRBD2	TRBV5-4	TRBJ2-7	NA	TGTGCCAGCAGCCGAGCCAGCCGGGGGGGGAGGGCCACTGACGAGCAGTACTTC	CASSRASRGGRATDEQYF
NA	TRBV7-4	TRBJ1-1	NA	TGTGCCAGCAGCTTAGGAAGGTTAATGAACACTGAAGCTTTCTTT	CASSLGRLMNTEAFF
TRBD1	TRBV27	TRBJ2-1	few	TGTGCCAGCAGTCGGGACAGGGGTTACAATGAGCAGTTCTTC	CASSRDRGYNEQFF
TRBD1	TRBV7-8	TRBJ1-6	many	TGTGCCAGCAGCTTACTCTCCGCAGGGGGCGTTATCGATCCACCCCTCCACTTT	CASSLLSAGGVIDPPLHF
NA	TRBV9	TRBJ1-4	NA	TGTGCCAGCAGCGTAGGGGACTCACATAAAAAACTGTTTTTT	CASSVGDSHKKLFF
TRBD2	TRBV6-2/TRBV6-3	TRBJ2-1	NA	TGTGCCAGCAGTCGAACGGGACTAGCGGGAGAGATTTACAATGAGCAGTTCTTC	CASSRTGLAGEIYNEQFF
NA	TRBV9	TRBJ2-6	many	TGTGCCAGCACCCCCGCTGGGGCTGGGGCCAACGTCCTGACTTTC	CASTPAGAGANVLTF
NA	TRBV6-5	TRBJ2-3	many	TGTGCCAGCAGTTACTCGGCAGGGAACGCAGATACGCAGTATTTT	CASSYSAGNADTQYF
NA	TRBV16	TRBJ2-7	NA	TGTGCCAGCAGCCGAACGGGGGACCAGCCCGAGCAGTACTTC	CASSRTGDQPEQYF
TRBD1	TRBV18	TRBJ1-4	NA	TGTGCCAGCACCGACAGGGTTAATGAAAAACTGTTTTTT	CASTDRVNEKLFF
NA	TRBV18	TRBJ2-5	few	TGTGCCAGCTCCCTTAGCCGGACAGACCAAGAGACCCAGTACTTC	CASSLSRTDQETQYF
NA	TRBV10-2	TRBJ2-1	many	TGCGCCAGCATTATGCTAGCCTCGGGTGAGCAGTTCTTC	CASIMLASGEQFF
NA	TRBV3-1	TRBJ1-2	NA	TGTGCCAGCAGAAGCCCGGGGGATGGCTACACCTTC	CASRSPGDGYTF
TRBD1	TRBV20-1	TRBJ1-4	NA	TGCAGTGCTCTGACAGGGGGGGTTGAAAAACTGTTTTTT	CSALTGGVEKLFF
NA	TRBV11-2	TRBJ2-5	many	TGTGCCAGCAGCCCAAGAGGCACCGAACAAGAGACCCAGTACTTC	CASSPRGTEQETQYF
NA	TRBV24-1	TRBJ1-3	many	TGTGCCACCAGTGATGCCTCGGATGGTTCCATATATTTT	CATSDASDGSIYF
NA	TRBV20-1	TRBJ1-3	NA	TGCAGTGCTAGACCGGCGGGGGGAAACACCATATATTTT	CSARPAGGNTIYF
NA	TRBV5-1	TRBJ2-7	many	TGCGCCAGCAGCCCACAGACAGCCTCCTACGAGCAGTACTTC	CASSPQTASYEQYF
NA	TRBV11-2	TRBJ2-5	many	TGTGCCAGCAGCTTAAGTGGGACCCAGTACTTC	CASSLSGTQYF
NA	TRBV27	TRBJ2-7	NA	TGTGCCAGCAGTTTTGGGGCGCAGGCGATCTACGAGCAGTACTTC	CASSFGAQAIYEQYF
NA	TRBV7-3	TRBJ1-4	NA	TGTGCCAGCAGTGATAAAGCGGGGACTGAATTACTGTTTTTT	CASSDKAGTELLFF
NA	TRBV20-1	TRBJ2-7	many	TGCAGTGCTGAAAAAGGGACAACCGACGAGCAGTACTTC	CSAEKGTTDEQYF
TRBD2	TRBV18	TRBJ2-3	few	TGTGCCAGCTCCAAACTAGCGGGAGAGGGAGATACGCAGTATTTT	CASSKLAGEGDTQYF
NA	TRBV20-1	TRBJ2-3	many	TGCAGTCAGATAGCGGTTGGCACAGATACGCAGTATTTT	CSQIAVGTDTQYF
NA	TRBV6-6	TRBJ2-5	many	TGTGCCAGCAGTTACTCGAGAGGTCAAGAGACCCAGTACTTC	CASSYSRGQETQYF
NA	TRBV6-2/TRBV6-3	TRBJ2-5	NA	TGTGCCAGCAGCCGAAGACAGGTAGCCTTCCAAGAGACCCAGCACTTC	CASSRRQVAFQETQHF
NA	TRBV28	TRBJ1-5	NA	TGTGCGGGTGCCCAGGCTCGGCAGCCCCAGCATTTT	CAGAQARQPQHF
NA	TRBV11-3	TRBJ1-1	few	TGTGCCAGCAGCTCCGAGAGGGTCATTTATCCTGAAGCTTTCTTT	CASSSERVIYPEAFF
TRBD2	TRBV25-1	TRBJ2-3	NA	TGTGCCAGCATGGCGGGAGTGGCAGATACGCAGTATTTT	CASMAGVADTQYF
NA	TRBV27	TRBJ2-1	NA	TGTGCCAGCAGTTCTACGGGTTCCTACAATGAGCAGTTCTTC	CASSSTGSYNEQFF
NA	TRBV27	TRBJ1-2	NA	TGTGCCAGCAGTCGGACAGCTAACTATGGCTACACCTTC	CASSRTANYGYTF
TRBD2	TRBV7-3	TRBJ2-1	many	TGTGCCAGCAGCTTACCTAGCGGGAGCTACAATGAGCAGTTCTTC	CASSLPSGSYNEQFF
NA	TRBV11-1	TRBJ2-5	NA	TGTGCCAGCACCCAAGGTCGCTCAACCTCGACTATCCAAGAGACCCAGTACTTC	CASTQGRSTSTIQETQYF
TRBD1	TRBV6-6	TRBJ1-6	many	TGTGCCAGCAGCCCGGGGAGGGACAGTTCACCCCTCCACTTT	CASSPGRDSSPLHF
NA	TRBV10-3	TRBJ1-6	NA	TGTGCCATCAGTGCGGGACAAGGAATTTCACCCCTCCACTTT	CAISAGQGISPLHF
TRBD1	TRBV18	TRBJ2-7	NA	TGTGCCAGCTCAGCGGGACAGGAGCCCTACGAGCAGTACTTC	CASSAGQEPYEQYF
NA	TRBV6-1	TRBJ2-3	few	TGTGCCAGCAGTGAAGCTCGACTAGTTAGCACAGATACGCAGTATTTT	CASSEARLVSTDTQYF
TRBD1	TRBV27	TRBJ1-6	once	TGTGCCAGCAGCCCCCGCGGACAGGAGGGAAATTCACCCCTCCACTTT	CASSPRGQEGNSPLHF
NA	TRBV7-3	TRBJ2-1	many	TGTGCCAGCAGCTTATCGGGAGAATTTGAGCAGTTCTTC	CASSLSGEFEQFF
TRBD2	TRBV30	TRBJ2-2	few	TGTGCCTGGTGGGGGGGTCGGACCGGGGAGCTGTTTTTT	CAWWGGRTGELFF
TRBD1	TRBV20-1	TRBJ2-7	many	TGCAGTGCTAGAACCCGGACAGGGTGGATGTCCTACGAGCAGTACTTC	CSARTRTGWMSYEQYF
NA	TRBV7-2	TRBJ2-1	NA	TGTGCCAGCAGCTTAGTCGGAGGGGCTAACAATGAGCAGTTCTTC	CASSLVGGANNEQFF
TRBD2	TRBV20-1	TRBJ2-5	NA	TGCAGTGCTAGAGGGGAGACTAGCGGGAGGGGGGAGACCCAGTACTTC	CSARGETSGRGETQYF
NA	TRBV24-1	TRBJ2-2	many	TGTGCCACCAGTGATCCCGGGAGAGGCGGGGAGCTGTTTTTT	CATSDPGRGGELFF
NA	TRBV7-3	TRBJ2-7	many	TGTGCCAGCAGCCCGGCCGGGGGAAAGGGCGAGCAGTACTTC	CASSPAGGKGEQYF
NA	TRBV20-1	TRBJ1-5	many	TGCAGTGCGACCAAGGAGGCTAGCAATCAGCCCCAGCATTTT	CSATKEASNQPQHF
NA	TRBV7-2	TRBJ2-2	many	TGTGCCAGCAGCTTAGCTATGGGGCCGGGGGAGCTGTTTTTT	CASSLAMGPGELFF
NA	TRBV24-1	TRBJ2-6	many	TGTGCCACCAGTGAAAGGCTTCTTGGTCCTGGGGCCAACGTCCTGACTTTC	CATSERLLGPGANVLTF